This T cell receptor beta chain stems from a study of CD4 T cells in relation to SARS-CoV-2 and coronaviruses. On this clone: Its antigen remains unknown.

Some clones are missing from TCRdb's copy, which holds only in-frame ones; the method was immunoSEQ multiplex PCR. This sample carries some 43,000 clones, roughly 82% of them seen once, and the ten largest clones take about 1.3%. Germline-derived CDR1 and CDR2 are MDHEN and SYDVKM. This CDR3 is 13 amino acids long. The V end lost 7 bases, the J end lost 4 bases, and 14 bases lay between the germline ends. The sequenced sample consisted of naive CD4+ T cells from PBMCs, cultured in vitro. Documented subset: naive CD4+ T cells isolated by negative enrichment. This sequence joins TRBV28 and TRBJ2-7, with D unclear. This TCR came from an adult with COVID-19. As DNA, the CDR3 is TGTGCCAGCACCACAAGACGAAAATACGAGCAGTACTTC. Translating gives CASTTRRKYEQYF.